The 9 T cell receptor beta chains presented below share a single source sample, sequenced in a study of T cells in Graves' hyperthyroidism and ophthalmopathy. From RNA transcripts, TCR beta CDR3 regions were amplified. HTBI primers were employed in a first-round RT-PCR of the TCR CDR3. One entry per CDR3 protein, called by TCRdb with MiXCR from the multiplex PCR reads. The sample has approximately 610,000 distinct CDR3 sequences, 14% to 15% seen once. Sequenced input: blood. Receptor source: a woman between 35 and 50 years old with Graves' ophthalmopathy.

The CDR3: CASSLLAGAGAGELFF. CDR3 sequence (DNA): TGTGCCAGCAGTTTACTGGCAGGGGCTGGCGCCGGGGAGCTGTTTTTT. V usage is TRBV28 and J usage is TRBJ2-2, with D possibly being TRBD1 (6 bases). This CDR3 spans 16 amino acids. Germline V gene data show CDR1 as MDHEN and CDR2 as SYDVKM. With 2 bases removed from V and 6 bases from J, the gap between germline ends came to 16 bases.

This chain uses TRBV11-1 with TRBJ2-7; 9 nucleotides line up with TRBD2. Germline loops: CDR1 SGHAT, CDR2 FQDESV (reference sequence). This CDR3 has 16 residues. The J segment lost 5 bases and the V segment lost 2 bases, leaving 10 bases of the junction unmatched. CDR3 in amino acids: CASSLLSGSPENEQYF. In DNA, the CDR3 is TGTGCCAGCAGCTTACTTAGCGGGAGCCCCGAGAACGAGCAGTACTTC.

The genes are TRBV29-1 and TRBJ1-2; the D gene is possibly TRBD1 (5 bases). There are 13 residues in the CDR3. Germline lookup yields CDR1 SQVTM and CDR2 ANQGSEA. The ends were cut back, 4 bases at V and 3 bases at J, with 12 bases in the middle. CDR3 loop: CSVGIGEDYGYTF. DNA of the CDR3: TGCAGCGTTGGGATAGGGGAAGACTATGGCTACACCTTC. Using reference TRBV29-1 and TRBJ1-2 for the parts outside the CDR3, the full variable domain is SAVISQKPSRDICQRGTSLTIQCQVDSQVTMMFWYRQQPGQSLTLIATANQGSEATYESGFVIDKFPISRPNLTFSTLTVSNMSPEDSSIYLCSVGIGEDYGYTFGSGTRLTVV.

V usage is TRBV20-1 and J usage is TRBJ2-5; 11 bases agree with TRBD2. Trimming took 3 bases from V and 3 from J; bases not matched to a gene: 9. CDR1 is DFQATT, CDR2 SNEGSKA, per germline (reference sequence). The CDR3 runs to 16 residues. The CDR3, as DNA: TGCAGTGCTAGGAAAGCACCGGGACTAGCGGAAGAGACCCAGTACTTC. This translates into CSARKAPGLAEETQYF.

Ten or more counts support this clonotype. The chain combines TRBV2 with TRBJ1-1; TRBD1 agrees at 7 bases. CDR1 is SNHLY, CDR2 FYNNEI, per germline. The CDR3 loop spans 13 amino acids. The V and J ends lost 4 bases and 10 bases, in that order; junction bases with no gene match: 9. The CDR3 DNA sequence: TGTGCCAGCAGTGTCAGACAGGGAAATGGAGCTTTCTTT. Its protein product is CASSVRQGNGAFF.

This clonotype was detected ten times or more. The J gene is TRBJ2-5, the V gene TRBV15, with 7 bases aligning to TRBD2. Trimming cost V 4 bases and J 5 bases; bases outside gene matches: 7. This CDR3 comprises 14 residues. Germline loops: CDR1 LNHNV, CDR2 YYDKDF (reference sequence). The CDR3: CATSTGGRRETQYF. The CDR3 region has the DNA TGTGCCACCAGCACGGGCGGGAGAAGGGAGACCCAGTACTTC.

In this sample, this clonotype turned up many times. The chain combines TRBV12-3 or TRBV12-4 with TRBJ2-7; D tentatively fits TRBD1 or TRBD2 (5 bases each). The V and J ends lost 2 bases and 1 base respectively, with 9 bases between them. The CDR3 covers 14 residues. CDR3 DNA sequence: TGTGCCAGCAGTTTACCCGGGGCTTCCTACGAGCAGTACTTC. Protein: CASSLPGASYEQYF.

In this sample, this clonotype turned up many times. V and J are TRBV7-2 and TRBJ1-1, with D uncertain. Trimming removed 1 base at V and 8 bases at J, with 11 bases between. The CDR3 runs to 13 residues. Germline assignment: CDR1 SGHTA and CDR2 FQGNSA. The CDR3 loop reads CASSLGQQVEAFF. As DNA, the CDR3 is TGTGCCAGCAGCTTAGGGCAGCAGGTCGAAGCTTTCTTT.

This clonotype showed up just a few times. The CDR3 DNA reads TGTGCCTGGAGTGCCGGGACAGGTTACGTTCAGCCCCAGCATTTT. This encodes CAWSAGTGYVQPQHF. The J gene is TRBJ1-5, the V gene TRBV30; 8 bases agree with TRBD1. Germline V gives CDR1 GTSNPN, CDR2 SVGIG (reference sequence). Trimming removed 1 base from V and 6 bases from J; junction bases left unmatched: 8. The CDR3 runs to 15 residues.